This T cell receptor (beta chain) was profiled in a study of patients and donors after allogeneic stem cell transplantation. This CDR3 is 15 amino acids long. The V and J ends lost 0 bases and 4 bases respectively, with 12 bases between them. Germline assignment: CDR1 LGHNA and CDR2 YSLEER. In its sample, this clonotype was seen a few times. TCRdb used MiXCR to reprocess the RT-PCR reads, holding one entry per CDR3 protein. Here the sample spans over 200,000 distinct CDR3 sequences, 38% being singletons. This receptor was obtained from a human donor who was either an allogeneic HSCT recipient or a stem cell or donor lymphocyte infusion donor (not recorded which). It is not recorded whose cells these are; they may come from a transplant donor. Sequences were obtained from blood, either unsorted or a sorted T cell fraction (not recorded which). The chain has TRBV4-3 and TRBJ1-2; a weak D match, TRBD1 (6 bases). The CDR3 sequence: CASSQDRGSSYGYTF. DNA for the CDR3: TGCGCCAGCAGCCAAGACAGGGGATCGTCCTATGGCTACACCTTC.